The rows below give T cell receptor beta chains drawn from one sample of a study of blood T cells in healthy people across ages. TCRdb passed the 5' RACE reads through MiXCR, listing each CDR3 protein once. The table records around 710,000 distinct CDR3 sequences, 43% of them present only once. Sequencing was performed on blood. These receptors were taken from a woman aged 55-69 years in good health. CDR3s include the opening cysteine and the closing phenylalanine or tryptophan. Fields, in order: V gene, clone size, J gene, CDR3 length, D gene, CDR3 protein, CDR3 DNA. A D gene is named only where the DNA matches it firmly. A clone size is listed for some rows: how often the clone was seen (once, few, many), or a class if it is expanded.

>TRBV2|NA|TRBJ2-1|15|NA
CASSALDSSANEQFF
TGTGCCAGCAGTGCGTTAGACTCTAGCGCCAATGAGCAGTTCTTC
>TRBV29-1|few|TRBJ2-3|13|NA
CSVEGPGADTQYF
TGCAGCGTTGAGGGGCCAGGGGCAGATACGCAGTATTTT
>TRBV7-8|few|TRBJ2-5|15|TRBD1
CASSSIHRGRNEQYF
TGTGCCAGCAGCTCGATCCACAGGGGCAGGAATGAGCAGTACTTC
>TRBV12-3/TRBV12-4|few|TRBJ1-6|14|TRBD1
CASRDAGGASPLHF
TGTGCCAGCAGAGATGCAGGGGGCGCGTCACCCCTCCACTTT
>TRBV5-5|NA|TRBJ2-7|18|TRBD2
CASSLGGTSGMSSYEQYF
TGTGCCAGCAGCTTAGGAGGGACTAGCGGGATGAGCTCCTACGAGCAGTACTTC
>TRBV11-3|few|TRBJ2-7|14|TRBD2
CASSWGRGDDEQYF
TGTGCCAGCAGCTGGGGGCGGGGGGACGACGAGCAGTACTTC
>TRBV20-1|NA|TRBJ2-5|15|TRBD2
CGGETSGGAFETQYF
TGCGGTGGGGAAACTAGCGGGGGGGCCTTCGAGACCCAGTACTTC
>TRBV18|few|TRBJ2-5|15|TRBD1
CASSPYTGVQETQYF
TGTGCCAGCTCACCTTATACAGGGGTTCAAGAGACCCAGTACTTC
>TRBV7-2|many|TRBJ1-2|13|NA
CASSLGDISDYTF
TGTGCCAGCAGCTTAGGCGACATATCGGACTACACCTTC
>TRBV4-1|once|TRBJ2-7|15|NA
CASSQDSEQNYEQYF
TGCGCCAGCAGCCAAGATTCGGAACAGAACTACGAGCAGTACTTC
>TRBV10-2|NA|TRBJ1-2|14|NA
CASSVGGLGYGYTF
TGCGCCAGCAGTGTTGGAGGCCTTGGGTATGGCTACACCTTC
>TRBV29-1|many|TRBJ2-7|14|TRBD1
CSGSWTGGADEQYF
TGCAGCGGCAGTTGGACAGGGGGGGCGGACGAGCAGTACTTC
>TRBV12-3/TRBV12-4|NA|TRBJ2-7|15|NA
CASSPGERVVHEQYF
TGTGCCAGCAGCCCCGGGGAACGGGTTGTCCACGAGCAGTACTTC
>TRBV4-1|many|TRBJ2-5|14|NA
CASSQIQAPETQYF
TGCGCCAGCAGCCAAATACAGGCCCCAGAGACCCAGTACTTC
>TRBV7-2|NA|TRBJ2-1|14|TRBD2
CASSFSGGASEQFF
TGTGCCAGCAGCTTTAGCGGGGGGGCCAGTGAGCAGTTCTTC
>TRBV24-1|few|TRBJ2-1|20|TRBD2
CATSDSRLAGGRRSHTEQFF
TGTGCCACCAGTGATTCCCGACTAGCGGGGGGACGTCGTTCCCATACTGAGCAGTTCTTC
>TRBV7-9|few|TRBJ2-7|12|TRBD1
CASSSDRAEQYF
TGTGCCAGCAGCTCGGACAGGGCGGAGCAGTACTTC
>TRBV5-1|NA|TRBJ1-1|14|NA
CASSLQGTNTEAFF
TGCGCCAGCAGCTTGCAGGGAACGAACACTGAAGCTTTCTTT
>TRBV28|NA|TRBJ2-3|15|NA
CASSPPSALTDTQYF
TGTGCCAGCAGCCCACCCAGCGCGTTAACAGATACGCAGTATTTT
>TRBV10-3|NA|TRBJ2-5|13|NA
CAISGRGQETQYF
TGTGCCATCAGTGGTAGGGGTCAAGAGACCCAGTACTTC
>TRBV20-1|once|TRBJ2-5|16|TRBD2
CSAKTSGLLHQETQYF
TGCAGTGCTAAGACTAGCGGCTTATTGCACCAAGAGACCCAGTACTTC
>TRBV6-2/TRBV6-3|few|TRBJ2-1|17|TRBD2
CASSYFEAGGGGNEQFF
TGTGCCAGCAGTTATTTCGAAGCGGGAGGTGGGGGCAATGAGCAGTTCTTC
>TRBV20-1|NA|TRBJ2-2|18|TRBD2
CSARDPSGGAWDTGELFF
TGCAGTGCTAGAGACCCCAGCGGGGGGGCCTGGGACACCGGGGAGCTGTTTTTT
>TRBV7-6|few|TRBJ2-7|14|NA
CASSSFGATYEQYF
TGTGCCAGCAGCTCTTTTGGGGCCACGTACGAGCAGTACTTC
>TRBV12-5|few|TRBJ1-1|13|TRBD1
CASGFLQGSEAFF
TGTGCTAGTGGTTTTTTACAGGGGTCCGAAGCTTTCTTT
>TRBV7-2|NA|TRBJ2-1|16|TRBD2
CASSSTGRAGLGEQFF
TGTGCCAGCAGCTCGACGGGACGAGCGGGATTGGGTGAGCAGTTCTTC
>TRBV29-1|NA|TRBJ2-4|14|NA
CSVQYQGAKNIQYF
TGCAGCGTTCAATACCAGGGGGCCAAAAACATTCAGTACTTC